This T cell receptor beta chain came from a study of blood T cell repertoires in COVID-19. Looking at the study overall: Some COVID-19 samples were acute and others convalescent; all came from the United States, Italy and Spain. The analysed material was cDNA or gDNA that came from T cells, B-cell-depleted T cells, or PBMCs.

The protocol was immunoSEQ multiplex PCR, while the TCRdb copy is restricted to in-frame clones and leaves out a portion. The sample holds 250,000 or so clones, approximately 85% seen once. Only one count was recorded for this clone. CDR3 length: 14 residues. The V gene lost 5 bases and the J gene lost 9 bases, with 16 bases spanning the gap. Germline CDR1 is SEHNR and CDR2 is FQNEAQ (reference sequence). Participants' own reports of clinical history determined their cohort assignment. People in the exposed group encountered a COVID-19 case within 2 weeks before entering the study. The sequencing sample was made of PBMCs or T cells enriched from blood (not recorded which). The source of this sequence is a woman aged 45 to 65 who had been exposed to COVID-19. This chain uses TRBV7-9 with TRBJ1-4, with D unclear. The chain's CDR3 is CASSPGGAVQKLFF. The CDR3 DNA sequence: TGTGCCAGCAGCCCCGGAGGAGCCGTTCAAAAACTGTTTTTT.